The sample holds a few counts of the clone carrying this TCR beta chain. TCRdb redid the calling of the PCR reads with MiXCR, one entry per CDR3 protein. This sample carries about 10,000 distinct CDR3 sequences, approximately 35% of them seen once, and the ten largest clones take 5.9%. These data come from a study of regulatory and conventional T cells in breast cancer. V lost 1 base and J lost 2, with 5 bases in between. This CDR3 region has 12 residues. Germline loops: CDR1 DFQATT, CDR2 SNEGSKA (reference sequence). The source is a male donor in good health. The sequenced sample was conventional T cells from blood. The gene calls are TRBV20-1 and TRBJ2-5; D gene uncertain. The DNA for the CDR3 is TGCAGTGCTAGAGGCCCACAAGAGACCCAGTACTTC. This gives the protein CSARGPQETQYF.